This is a list of T cell receptor beta chains from one sample in a study of T cells after yellow fever vaccination. TCRdb reprocessed the 5' RACE reads via MiXCR and lists one record per CDR3 protein. Found here are more than 300,000 distinct CDR3 sequences, 6.8% of them singletons; the top ten hold roughly a sixth. Here the sequenced sample was PBMCs, taken about 49 days after the first yellow fever vaccination. The origin of the receptors is a man between 18 and 35 years old who received the YFV17D yellow fever vaccine. The CDR3 runs from the conserved cysteine through the conserved F or W. The order of the fields is clone size, J gene, D gene, V gene, CDR3 protein, CDR3 DNA. A D gene is named only where the DNA matches it firmly. For some rows the clone size is stated as once, few or many, or as a class when expanded; others skip it.

- | TRBJ2-5 | - | TRBV9 | CASSVGPQVVETQYF | TGTGCCAGCAGCGTAGGCCCCCAGGTAGTGGAGACCCAGTACTTC
- | TRBJ2-2 | TRBD1 | TRBV6-1 | CASKGTDTGELFF | TGTGCCAGCAAAGGGACAGACACCGGGGAGCTGTTTTTT
- | TRBJ2-3 | - | TRBV15 | CATSTVRGFTDTQYF | TGTGCCACCAGCACCGTCCGGGGCTTCACAGATACGCAGTATTTT
many | TRBJ2-1 | TRBD2 | TRBV4-2 | CASSQDTRGGAGEQFF | TGTGCCAGCAGCCAAGATACCCGCGGGGGGGCTGGCGAGCAGTTCTTC
many | TRBJ2-5 | TRBD2 | TRBV6-5 | CASSYTSGGPETQYF | TGTGCCAGCAGTTACACTAGCGGGGGGCCTGAGACCCAGTACTTC
- | TRBJ2-5 | TRBD2 | TRBV20-1 | CSARSLRVAGEQETQYF | TGCAGTGCTAGATCCTTGAGGGTAGCGGGCGAGCAAGAGACCCAGTACTTC
few | TRBJ2-1 | TRBD1 | TRBV7-3 | CASTLGGQGGDEQFF | TGTGCCAGCACCTTAGGGGGACAGGGAGGGGACGAGCAGTTCTTC
few | TRBJ2-2 | TRBD1 | TRBV3-1 | CASSPSDRFQELFF | TGTGCCAGCAGCCCCTCGGACAGGTTCCAGGAGCTGTTTTTT
- | TRBJ2-2 | - | TRBV5-1 | CASSLQENSGELFF | TGCGCCAGCAGCTTGCAGGAAAACAGCGGGGAGCTGTTTTTT
few | TRBJ2-5 | - | TRBV6-2/TRBV6-3 | CASSGHGTETQYF | TGTGCCAGCAGTGGACACGGGACGGAGACCCAGTACTTC
many | TRBJ2-1 | - | TRBV5-1 | CASSPVSSSSYNEQFF | TGCGCCAGCAGCCCCGTCAGCAGTAGCTCCTACAATGAGCAGTTCTTC
few | TRBJ1-1 | TRBD1 | TRBV6-2/TRBV6-3 | CASSPWTGLMNTEAFF | TGTGCCAGCAGCCCTTGGACAGGGTTAATGAACACTGAAGCTTTCTTT
few | TRBJ2-1 | - | TRBV9 | CASSERWNEQFF | TGTGCCAGCAGCGAGCGGTGGAATGAGCAGTTCTTC
- | TRBJ2-1 | - | TRBV7-2 | CASSFAKTYNEQFF | TGTGCCAGCAGCTTCGCAAAAACCTACAATGAGCAGTTCTTC
- | TRBJ2-2 | TRBD2 | TRBV30 | CAWWRGGRNTGELFF | TGTGCCTGGTGGCGGGGAGGGAGAAACACCGGGGAGCTGTTTTTT
- | TRBJ2-3 | - | TRBV7-2 | CASSLALQGTDTQYF | TGTGCCAGCAGCTTAGCCCTCCAAGGGACAGATACGCAGTATTTT
many | TRBJ2-7 | - | TRBV5-5 | CASSLTSYEQYF | TGTGCCAGCAGCCTCACCTCCTACGAGCAGTACTTC
- | TRBJ1-6 | - | TRBV4-3 | CASSQGGAGSSYNSPPHF | TGCGCCAGCAGCCAAGGAGGGGCGGGGAGCTCCTATAATTCACCCCCCCACTTT
- | TRBJ1-3 | - | TRBV20-1 | CSARDRGPNTIYF | TGCAGTGCTAGAGACCGTGGTCCAAACACCATATATTTT
few | TRBJ2-3 | TRBD1 | TRBV27 | CASQGAVAADTQYF | TGTGCCAGCCAGGGGGCCGTTGCGGCAGATACGCAGTATTTT
many | TRBJ2-3 | - | TRBV10-3 | CAIRTGLTDTQYF | TGTGCCATCAGGACCGGCCTCACAGATACGCAGTATTTT
many | TRBJ2-1 | - | TRBV5-1 | CASASTGSDNEQFF | TGCGCCAGCGCGTCAACAGGGTCAGACAATGAGCAGTTCTTC
few | TRBJ2-3 | - | TRBV20-1 | CSARGPKTADTQYF | TGCAGTGCCCGGGGCCCGAAAACTGCAGATACGCAGTATTTT
few | TRBJ1-1 | - | TRBV20-1 | CSARRRDTEAFF | TGCAGTGCTAGAAGGCGTGACACTGAAGCTTTCTTT
- | TRBJ2-5 | - | TRBV28 | CASSFGDVWGTQYF | TGTGCCAGCAGTTTTGGGGACGTTTGGGGGACCCAGTACTTC
few | TRBJ1-2 | - | TRBV6-5 | CASSYAMRFSGGGYTF | TGTGCCAGCAGTTACGCCATGCGATTCTCTGGGGGTGGCTACACCTTC
- | TRBJ2-5 | - | TRBV5-1 | CASSDSRGPETQYF | TGCGCCAGCAGCGATTCCCGGGGACCGGAGACCCAGTACTTC
few | TRBJ1-6 | - | TRBV4-3 | CASSQLGGRAYNSPLHF | TGCGCCAGCAGCCAATTGGGCGGAAGGGCCTATAATTCACCCCTCCACTTT
many | TRBJ1-2 | TRBD1 | TRBV12-3/TRBV12-4 | CASSRQGLGYTF | TGTGCCAGCAGTAGACAGGGTCTGGGCTACACCTTC
many | TRBJ1-5 | TRBD1 | TRBV5-1 | CASSSGQGDQPQHF | TGTGCCAGCAGCTCAGGACAGGGGGATCAGCCCCAGCATTTT
- | TRBJ2-3 | - | TRBV20-1 | CSARDMLPDTQYF | TGCAGTGCTAGAGATATGCTTCCAGATACGCAGTATTTT
- | TRBJ2-2 | - | TRBV27 | CASSLSFGELFF | TGTGCCAGCAGTTTATCCTTCGGGGAGCTGTTTTTT
few | TRBJ2-7 | - | TRBV10-3 | CAISSTGTTAYEQYF | TGTGCCATCAGTTCAACTGGGACAACCGCCTACGAGCAGTACTTC
- | TRBJ2-1 | TRBD2 | TRBV30 | CAWGRTSGGPNSKFF | TGTGCCTGGGGGCGGACTAGCGGGGGGCCTAATTCAAAGTTCTTC
- | TRBJ2-7 | TRBD1 | TRBV15 | CATSTGTGGYEQYF | TGTGCCACCAGCACCGGGACAGGGGGGTACGAGCAGTACTTC
few | TRBJ2-1 | TRBD1 | TRBV7-3 | CASSSGQGNNEQFF | TGTGCCAGCAGCTCGGGACAGGGCAACAATGAGCAGTTCTTC
few | TRBJ2-2 | - | TRBV12-3/TRBV12-4 | CASSLFMVNTGELFF | TGTGCCAGCAGTTTATTTATGGTAAACACCGGGGAGCTGTTTTTT
few | TRBJ2-3 | - | TRBV6-5 | CASSTDRGSSTDTQYF | TGTGCCAGCAGTACCGATCGGGGTTCTAGCACAGATACGCAGTATTTT
- | TRBJ2-2 | - | TRBV7-3 | CASSPRPGAGTGELFF | TGTGCCAGCAGCCCAAGGCCAGGCGCAGGCACCGGGGAGCTGTTTTTT
- | TRBJ2-5 | TRBD1 | TRBV6-1 | CASSRGQGLETQYF | TGTGCCAGCAGTCGGGGACAGGGGCTGGAGACCCAGTACTTC